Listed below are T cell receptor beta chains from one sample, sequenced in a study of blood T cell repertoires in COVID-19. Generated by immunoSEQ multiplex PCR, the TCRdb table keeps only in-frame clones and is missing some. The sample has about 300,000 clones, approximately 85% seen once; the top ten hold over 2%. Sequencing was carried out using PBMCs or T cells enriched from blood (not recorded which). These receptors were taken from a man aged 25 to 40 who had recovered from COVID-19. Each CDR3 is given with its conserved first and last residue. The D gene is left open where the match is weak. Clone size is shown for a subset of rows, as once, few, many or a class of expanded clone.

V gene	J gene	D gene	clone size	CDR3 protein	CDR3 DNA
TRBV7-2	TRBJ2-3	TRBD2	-	CASSPSISTSGGARDTQYF	TGTGCCAGCAGCCCCTCCATTTCGACTAGCGGGGGGGCCAGGGATACGCAGTATTTT
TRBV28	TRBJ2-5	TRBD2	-	CASSSLAGGDGETQYF	TGTGCCAGCAGTTCCCTAGCGGGGGGCGACGGGGAGACCCAGTACTTC
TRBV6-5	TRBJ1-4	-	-	CASVRDFNEKLFF	TGTGCCAGCGTCCGGGACTTTAATGAAAAACTGTTTTTT
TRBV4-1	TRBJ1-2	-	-	CASSQDRTAYGYTF	TGCGCCAGCAGCCAAGATCGGACAGCATATGGCTACACCTTC
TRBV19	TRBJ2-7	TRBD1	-	CAQVRDRQGHRGSYEQYF	TGTGCCCAAGTCCGGGACAGGCAAGGACATAGGGGTTCCTACGAGCAGTACTTC
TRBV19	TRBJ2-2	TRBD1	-	CASNTPGQGTGELFF	TGTGCCAGTAATACCCCGGGACAGGGGACCGGGGAGCTGTTTTTT
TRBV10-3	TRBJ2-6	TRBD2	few	CAISGTGGLGGANVLTF	TGTGCCATCAGTGGAACGGGGGGTCTCGGTGGGGCCAACGTCCTGACTTTC
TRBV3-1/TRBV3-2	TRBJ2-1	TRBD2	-	CASSQVGLAGALNEQFF	TGTGCCAGCAGCCAAGTAGGACTAGCGGGGGCACTCAATGAGCAGTTCTTC
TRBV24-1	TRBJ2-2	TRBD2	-	CATSEGAGGGGTGELFF	TGTGCCACCAGTGAAGGAGCGGGGGGCGGGGGCACCGGGGAGCTGTTTTTT
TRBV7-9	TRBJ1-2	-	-	CASSLASGYGYTF	TGTGCCAGCAGCTTAGCATCGGGGTATGGCTACACCTTC
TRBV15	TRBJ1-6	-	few	CATSRDRGGSPLHF	TGTGCCACCAGCAGAGATCGTGGAGGATCACCCCTCCACTTT